This entry lists 14 T cell receptor beta chains sequenced from one sample in a study of T cells in localized non-small cell lung cancer (dated by TCRdb to 2019 to 2021). The library came from the immunoSEQ multiplex PCR assay. TCRdb's version of the immuneACCESS table is confined to in-frame rearrangements and falls short of the full clone set. An unresolved V gene accounts for under half of the shortfall where checked; the remainder is of unknown origin. The sample yields 2,500 to 3,500 clones; 27% were counted once. Around 7.6% of the sample goes to the ten largest clones. This sample comprised normal lung tissue next to the tumor, obtained before any cancer treatment. These receptors all come from a man between 40 and 75 years old with stage I lung adenocarcinoma.

The V gene is TRBV10-2, the J gene TRBJ2-1, with a weak D call TRBD2 (6 bases). Germline V gene lookup returns CDR1 WSHSY and CDR2 SAAADI. The CDR3 covers 17 residues. Trimming removed 4 bases from V and 4 bases from J, with 20 bases in between. The DNA for the CDR3 is TGCGCCAGCAGTGGGAATAGGGTTATGGGGGGATACAATGAGCAGTTCTTC. It specifies CASSGNRVMGGYNEQFF.

The J gene is TRBJ2-1, the V gene TRBV6-8; the D gene could be TRBD1 or TRBD2 (6 bases each). This CDR3 contains 13 residues. Deletions cut 6 bases from V and 9 bases from J, with 15 bases between. Germline loops: CDR1 MNHGY, CDR2 SAAAGT. The CDR3 region is CASSPGAEGEQFF. The CDR3 DNA follows: TGTGCCAGCAGCCCGGGGGCAGAAGGTGAGCAGTTCTTC.

This clone occurred a few times. The gene calls are TRBV19 and TRBJ2-3; a weak D match, TRBD2 (6 bases). Trimming removed 3 bases from V and 6 bases from J, with 13 bases in between. The V gene's germline CDR1 is LNHDA and CDR2 SQIVND (reference sequence). The CDR3 loop spans 14 amino acids. The CDR3 is CASSIGLKWDTQYF. The CDR3, as DNA: TGTGCCAGTAGTATCGGACTAAAGTGGGATACGCAGTATTTT.

This clone was recorded a few times. The CDR3 sequence: CASSLQGGMGGYTF. The CDR3 region has the DNA TGTGCCAGCAGTCTACAGGGTGGGATGGGTGGCTACACCTTC. This chain connects TRBV6-8 to TRBJ1-2; tentative D call: TRBD1 (6 bases). The CDR3 length is 14 residues. Germline lookup yields CDR1 MNHGY and CDR2 SAAAGT. V lost 5 bases to trimming and J lost 7 bases, with 17 bases between them.

CDR3 sequence: CSVERGQATEAFF. The DNA for the CDR3 is TGCAGCGTTGAGAGGGGGCAGGCCACTGAAGCTTTCTTT. The chain combines TRBV29-1 with TRBJ1-1, with 7 bases aligning to TRBD1. The J segment lost 4 bases and the V segment lost 3 bases, leaving 5 bases of the junction unmatched. This CDR3 is built from 13 residues. CDR1 is SQVTM and CDR2 is ANQGSEA in the germline V gene.

This clone occurred a few times. The J gene is TRBJ1-1, the V gene TRBV10-2; D gene uncertain. V lost 0 bases and J lost 1, with 0 bases in between. Germline V gene sequence: CDR1 WSHSY, CDR2 SAAADI. The CDR3 consists of 12 residues. CDR3 loop: CASSESNTEAFF. The CDR3 DNA follows: TGCGCCAGCAGTGAGTCGAACACTGAAGCTTTCTTT.

This clone was seen a few times. The chain is built from TRBV30 and TRBJ2-2; D is perhaps TRBD2 (5 bases). Per the germline V gene, CDR1 is GTSNPN and CDR2 is SVGIG (reference sequence). V lost 3 bases and J 5 bases, leaving 22 bases between the germline ends. The CDR3 is made up of 17 amino acids. As DNA, the CDR3 is TGTGCCTGGAGGGTTGAAAGGCTCACTAGAAGGACCGGGGAGCTGTTTTTT. Protein sequence: CAWRVERLTRRTGELFF.

As to this clone: An end of the junction does not agree with germline; a read error may underlie this. The chain employs TRBV6-8 and TRBJ1-2, with D tentatively TRBD1 (5 bases). CDR1 and CDR2 (germline): MNHGY, SAAAGT. The CDR3 covers 15 residues. In DNA form, the CDR3 reads TGTGCCATCAGTGCCGGGACCGGAACTAACTATGGCTACACCTTC. Translating it yields CAISAGTGTNYGYTF.

The chain couples TRBV6-8 to TRBJ2-2, with 8 bases matching TRBD1. The CDR3 is 13 amino acids. Germline assignment: CDR1 MNHGY and CDR2 SAAAGT. Trimming cost V 8 bases and J 4 bases; bases outside gene matches: 3. Written as DNA, the CDR3 is TGTGCCAGCTCAGGGGGCATCACCGGGGAGCTGTTTTTT. Encoded protein: CASSGGITGELFF.

Only a few counts were recorded for this clone. The V gene is TRBV6-8, the J gene TRBJ1-2; the D gene is possibly TRBD1 (5 bases). The CDR3 runs 14 residues. Trimming stripped 4 bases from V and 8 bases from J, with 17 bases between. From germline, CDR1 is MNHGY and CDR2 SAAAGT. CDR3 loop: CASSSPGRVPGYTF. CDR3 nucleotides: TGTGCCAGCAGTTCCCCCGGCAGGGTTCCCGGCTACACCTTC.

The gene calls are TRBV11-3 and TRBJ2-2; D unresolved. The V end lost 7 bases, the J end lost 0 bases, and 18 bases lay between the germline ends. CDR1 and CDR2 (germline): SGHNT, YENEEA. The length of the CDR3 is 17 residues. CDR3 residues: CASITYGSNANTGELFF. CDR3 nucleotides: TGTGCCAGCATAACCTACGGCTCTAACGCGAACACCGGGGAGCTGTTTTTT.

The chain joins TRBV11-3 to TRBJ2-7; a weak D match, TRBD2 (6 bases). Trimming took 5 bases from V and 5 from J, leaving 19 bases between them. The length of the CDR3 is 15 residues. Germline-derived CDR1 and CDR2 are SGHNT and YENEEA. In DNA, the CDR3 is TGTGCCAGCAGCCCCCGTTCGGGAGTTGTCAACGAGCAGTACTTC. Encoded protein: CASSPRSGVVNEQYF. Supplemented by reference TRBV11-3 and TRBJ2-7, the full variable domain reads EAGVVQSPRYKIIEKKQPVAFWCNPISGHNTLYWYLQNLGQGPELLIRYENEEAVDDSQLPKDRFSAERLKGVDSTLKIQPAELGDSAVYLCASSPRSGVVNEQYFGPGTRLTVT.

This clone was observed a handful of times. V gene TRBV11-3 combines with J gene TRBJ1-2, with D possibly matching TRBD1 (6 bases). The CDR3 is made up of 14 amino acids. Trimming removed 3 bases at V and 1 base at J, with 9 bases between. Germline CDR1 reads SGHNT; CDR2 reads YENEEA. CDR3 region: CASSLTGINYGYTF. The DNA of the CDR3 is TGTGCCAGCAGCTTGACAGGTATTAACTATGGCTACACCTTC.

This clone was counted only a few times. The gene calls are TRBV6-8 and TRBJ1-2; D remains unclear. V dropped 0 bases and J dropped 4 bases, with 9 bases sitting between them. Looked up from germline, CDR1 is MNHGY and CDR2 is SAAAGT. The CDR3 runs 14 residues. The DNA of the CDR3 is TGTGCCAGCAGTTACTCGATTAATGGCTATGGCTACACCTTC. Residues: CASSYSINGYGYTF.